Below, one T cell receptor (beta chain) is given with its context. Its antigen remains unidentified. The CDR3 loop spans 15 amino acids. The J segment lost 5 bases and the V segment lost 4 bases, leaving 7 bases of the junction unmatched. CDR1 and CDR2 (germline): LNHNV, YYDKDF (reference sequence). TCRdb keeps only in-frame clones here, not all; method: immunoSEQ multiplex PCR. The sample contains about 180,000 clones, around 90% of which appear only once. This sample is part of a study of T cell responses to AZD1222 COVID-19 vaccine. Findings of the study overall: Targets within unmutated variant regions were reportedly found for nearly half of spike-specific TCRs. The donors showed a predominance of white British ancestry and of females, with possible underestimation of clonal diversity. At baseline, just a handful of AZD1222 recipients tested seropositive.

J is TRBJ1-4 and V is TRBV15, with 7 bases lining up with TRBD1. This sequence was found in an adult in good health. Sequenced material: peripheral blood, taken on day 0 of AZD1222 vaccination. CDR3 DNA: TGTGCCACCAGCATAGCCGGGACAGTCAATGAAAAACTGTTTTTT. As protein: CATSIAGTVNEKLFF.